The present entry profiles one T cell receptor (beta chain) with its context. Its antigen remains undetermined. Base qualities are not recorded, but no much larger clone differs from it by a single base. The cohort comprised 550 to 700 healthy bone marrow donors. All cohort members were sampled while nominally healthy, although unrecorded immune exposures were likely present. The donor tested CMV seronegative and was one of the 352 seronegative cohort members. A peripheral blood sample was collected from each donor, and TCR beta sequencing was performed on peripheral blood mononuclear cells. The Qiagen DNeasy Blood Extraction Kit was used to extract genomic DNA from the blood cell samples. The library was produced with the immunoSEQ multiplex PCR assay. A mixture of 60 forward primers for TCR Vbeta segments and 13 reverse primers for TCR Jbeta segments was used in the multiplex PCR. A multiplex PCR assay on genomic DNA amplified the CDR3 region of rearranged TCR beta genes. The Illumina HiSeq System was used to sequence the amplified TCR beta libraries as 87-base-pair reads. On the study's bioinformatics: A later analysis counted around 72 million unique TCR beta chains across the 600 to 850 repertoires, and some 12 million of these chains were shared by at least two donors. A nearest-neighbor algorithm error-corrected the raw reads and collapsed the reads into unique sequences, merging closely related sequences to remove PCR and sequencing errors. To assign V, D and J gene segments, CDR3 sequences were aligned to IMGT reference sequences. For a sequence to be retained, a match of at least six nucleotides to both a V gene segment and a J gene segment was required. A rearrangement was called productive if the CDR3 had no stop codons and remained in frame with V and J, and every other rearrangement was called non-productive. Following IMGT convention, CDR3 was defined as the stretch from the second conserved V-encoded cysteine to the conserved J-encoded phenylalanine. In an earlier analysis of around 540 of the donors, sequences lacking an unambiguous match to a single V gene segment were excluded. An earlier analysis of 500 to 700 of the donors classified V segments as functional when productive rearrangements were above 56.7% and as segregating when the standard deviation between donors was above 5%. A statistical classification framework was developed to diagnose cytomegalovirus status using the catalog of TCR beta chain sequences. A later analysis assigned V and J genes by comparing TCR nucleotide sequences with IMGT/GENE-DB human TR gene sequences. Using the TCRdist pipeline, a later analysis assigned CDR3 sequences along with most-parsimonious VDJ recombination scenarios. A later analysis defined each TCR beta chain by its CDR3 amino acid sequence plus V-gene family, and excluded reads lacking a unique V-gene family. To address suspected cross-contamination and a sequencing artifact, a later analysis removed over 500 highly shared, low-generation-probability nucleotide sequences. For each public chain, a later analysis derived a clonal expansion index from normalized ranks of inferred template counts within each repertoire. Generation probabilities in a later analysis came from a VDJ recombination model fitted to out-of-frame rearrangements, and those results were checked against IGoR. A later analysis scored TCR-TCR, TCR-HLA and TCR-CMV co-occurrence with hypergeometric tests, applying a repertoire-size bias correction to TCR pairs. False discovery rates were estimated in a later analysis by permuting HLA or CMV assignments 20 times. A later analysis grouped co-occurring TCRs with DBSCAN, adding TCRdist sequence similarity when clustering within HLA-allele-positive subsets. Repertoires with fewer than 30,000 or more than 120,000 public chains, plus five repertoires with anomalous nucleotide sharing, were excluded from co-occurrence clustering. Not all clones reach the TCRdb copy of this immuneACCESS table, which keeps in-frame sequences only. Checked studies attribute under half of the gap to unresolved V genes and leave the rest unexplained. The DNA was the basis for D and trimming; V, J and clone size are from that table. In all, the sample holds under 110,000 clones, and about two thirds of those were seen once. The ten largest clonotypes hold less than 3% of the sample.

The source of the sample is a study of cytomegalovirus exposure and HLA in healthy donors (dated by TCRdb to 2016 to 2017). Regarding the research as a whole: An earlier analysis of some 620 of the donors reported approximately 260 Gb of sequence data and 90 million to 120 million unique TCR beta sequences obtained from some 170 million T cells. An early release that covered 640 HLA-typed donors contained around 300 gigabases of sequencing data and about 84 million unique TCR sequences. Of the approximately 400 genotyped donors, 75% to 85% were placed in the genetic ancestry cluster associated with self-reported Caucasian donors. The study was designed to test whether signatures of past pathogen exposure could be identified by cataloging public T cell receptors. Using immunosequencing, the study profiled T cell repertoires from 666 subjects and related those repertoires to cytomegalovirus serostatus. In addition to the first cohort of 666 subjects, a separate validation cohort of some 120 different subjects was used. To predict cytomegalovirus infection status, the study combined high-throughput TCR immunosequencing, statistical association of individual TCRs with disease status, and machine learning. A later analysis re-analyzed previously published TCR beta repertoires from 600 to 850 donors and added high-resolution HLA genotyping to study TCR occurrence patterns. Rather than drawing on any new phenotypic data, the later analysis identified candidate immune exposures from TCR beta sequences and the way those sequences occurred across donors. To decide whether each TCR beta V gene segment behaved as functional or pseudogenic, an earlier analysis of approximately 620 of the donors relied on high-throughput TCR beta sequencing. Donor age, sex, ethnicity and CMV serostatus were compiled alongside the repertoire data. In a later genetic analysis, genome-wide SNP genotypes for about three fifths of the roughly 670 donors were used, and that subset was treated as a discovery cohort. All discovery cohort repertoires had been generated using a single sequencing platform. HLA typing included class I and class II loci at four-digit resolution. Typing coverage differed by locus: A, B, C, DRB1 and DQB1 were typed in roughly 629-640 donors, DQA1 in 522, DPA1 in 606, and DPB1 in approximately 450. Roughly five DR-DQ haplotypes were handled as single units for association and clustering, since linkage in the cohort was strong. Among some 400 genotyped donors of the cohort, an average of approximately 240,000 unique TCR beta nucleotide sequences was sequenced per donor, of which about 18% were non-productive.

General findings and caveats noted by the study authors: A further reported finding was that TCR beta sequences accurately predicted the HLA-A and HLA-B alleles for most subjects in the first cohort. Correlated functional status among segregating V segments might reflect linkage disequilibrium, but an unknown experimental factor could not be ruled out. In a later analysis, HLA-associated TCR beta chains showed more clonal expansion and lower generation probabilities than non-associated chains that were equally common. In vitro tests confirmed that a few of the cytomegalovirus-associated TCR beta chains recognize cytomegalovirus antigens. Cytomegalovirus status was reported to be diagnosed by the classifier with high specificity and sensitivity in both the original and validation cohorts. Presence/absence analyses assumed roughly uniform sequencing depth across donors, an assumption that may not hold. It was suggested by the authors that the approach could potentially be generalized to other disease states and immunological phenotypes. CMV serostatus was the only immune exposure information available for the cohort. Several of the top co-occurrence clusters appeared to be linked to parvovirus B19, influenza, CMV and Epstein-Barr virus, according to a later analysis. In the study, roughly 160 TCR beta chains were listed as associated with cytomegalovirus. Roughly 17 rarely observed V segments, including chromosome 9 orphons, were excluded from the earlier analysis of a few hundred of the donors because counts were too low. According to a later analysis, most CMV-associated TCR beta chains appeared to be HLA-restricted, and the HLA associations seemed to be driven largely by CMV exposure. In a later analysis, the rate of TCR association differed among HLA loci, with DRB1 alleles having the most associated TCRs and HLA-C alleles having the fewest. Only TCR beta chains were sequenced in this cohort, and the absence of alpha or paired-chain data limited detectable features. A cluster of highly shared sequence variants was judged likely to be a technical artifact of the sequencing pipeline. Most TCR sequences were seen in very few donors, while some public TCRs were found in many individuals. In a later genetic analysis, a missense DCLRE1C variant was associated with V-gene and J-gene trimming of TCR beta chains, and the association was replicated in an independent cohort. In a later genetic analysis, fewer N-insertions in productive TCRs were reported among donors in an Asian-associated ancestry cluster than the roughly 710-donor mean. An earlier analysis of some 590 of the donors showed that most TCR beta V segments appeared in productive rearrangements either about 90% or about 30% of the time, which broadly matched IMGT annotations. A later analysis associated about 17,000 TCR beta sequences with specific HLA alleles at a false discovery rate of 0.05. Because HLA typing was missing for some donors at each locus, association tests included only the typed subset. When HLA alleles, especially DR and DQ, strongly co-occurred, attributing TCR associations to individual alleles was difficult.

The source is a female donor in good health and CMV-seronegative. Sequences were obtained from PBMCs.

This receptor has the CDR3 CASSLVRVTGNEQFF. The nucleotides are TGTGCCAGCAGCTTAGTTCGGGTCACGGGGAATGAGCAGTTCTTC. The rearranged segments are TRBV11-2 and TRBJ2-1; the D segment could be TRBD2, given 5 matching bases. V loses 1 base of germline sequence and J loses 7 bases, and the interval between the two ends is 14 bases. The CDR3 has 15 amino acids, counting the end cysteine and phenylalanine. CDR3 DNA only is kept here, 45 bases in frame from base 1. The CDR1 and CDR2 encoded by the germline V gene are SGHAT and FQNNGV.